Included here is one TCR beta chain sequence, with context. The sample originates from a study of blood T cell repertoires in COVID-19. The overall study: The United States, Italy and Spain were the sources of the acute and convalescent COVID-19 samples.

Per the original data handling: Scientists estimated how many nucleated cells there were by amplifying reference gene primers. Using immunoSEQ multiplex PCR, the repertoire was profiled, and TCRdb retains in-frame clones only, with some absent. That table supplies the V and J calls and clone size; D and trimming were determined from the DNA. The data contain 70,000 to 95,000 clones, 89% of them singletons. The sequence derives from a man between 45 and 60 years old with acute or convalescent COVID-19. Sequencing was done on a sample of peripheral blood.

In nucleotides, the CDR3 is TGTGCCAGCAGTCTAGACAGGGGGTCGGCAGATACGCAGTATTTT. Its translation: CASSLDRGSADTQYF. The chain carries TRBV27 and TRBJ2-3, with 9 bases lining up with TRBD1. Trimming at V came to 5 bases and at J to 4 bases, leaving 7 bases not matched to a gene. This CDR3 spans 15 amino acids. Germline V lookup: CDR1 MNHEY, CDR2 SMNVEV (reference sequence).